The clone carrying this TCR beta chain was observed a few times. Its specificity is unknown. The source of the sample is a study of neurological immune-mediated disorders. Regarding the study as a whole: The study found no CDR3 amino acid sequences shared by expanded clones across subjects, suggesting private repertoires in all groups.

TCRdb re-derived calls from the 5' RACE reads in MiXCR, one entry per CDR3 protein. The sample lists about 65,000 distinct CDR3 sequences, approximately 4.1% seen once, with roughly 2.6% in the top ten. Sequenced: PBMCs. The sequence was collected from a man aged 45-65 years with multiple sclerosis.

CDR3 loop: CASMGQSQETQYF. DNA of the CDR3: TGCGCCAGCATGGGACAGAGCCAAGAGACCCAGTACTTC. The rearrangement joins TRBV10-2 to TRBJ2-5, with 7 bases that match TRBD1. The CDR3 has 13 residues. Looked up from germline, CDR1 is WSHSY and CDR2 is SAAADI. V was pared by 7 bases and J by 1 base, with 3 bases of the junction left unmatched.